A selection of T cell receptor beta chains follows, all from one sample in a study of blood T cell repertoires in COVID-19. Profiling relied on immunoSEQ multiplex PCR, and the TCRdb table lists in-frame clones only, not all of them. The sample consists of approximately 73,000 clones, approximately 89% of them appearing once. Sequenced material: peripheral blood. The receptors come from a man aged 80 or over with acute or convalescent COVID-19. Both conserved end residues are part of each CDR3. A D gene is named only where the DNA matches it firmly. Clone size appears in some rows only: once, few, many, or a class for an expanded clone.

clone size,V gene,D gene,J gene,CDR3 protein,CDR3 DNA
once,TRBV2,NA,TRBJ1-1,CASSEGGVNTEAFF,TGTGCCAGCAGTGAAGGAGGAGTGAACACTGAAGCTTTCTTT
NA,TRBV11-2,NA,TRBJ1-3,CARTFPEQVEVSGNTIYF,TGTGCCAGAACTTTTCCGGAACAGGTAGAAGTCTCTGGAAACACCATATATTTT
once,TRBV5-1,NA,TRBJ2-7,CASSSQGSAKYEQYF,TGCGCCAGCAGCTCTCAGGGCTCCGCGAAATACGAGCAGTACTTC
few,TRBV3-1/TRBV3-2,NA,TRBJ2-3,CASSQDGDSGDTQYF,TGTGCCAGCAGCCAAGATGGGGATAGCGGAGATACGCAGTATTTT
NA,TRBV5-1,NA,TRBJ1-4,CASSSLMGGGNEKLFF,TGCGCCAGCAGTTCGTTAATGGGAGGTGGTAATGAAAAACTGTTTTTT
NA,TRBV6-6,TRBD2,TRBJ2-5,CASSPRLAGDETQYF,TGTGCCAGCAGTCCCCGACTAGCGGGGGACGAGACCCAGTACTTC
NA,TRBV2,NA,TRBJ1-3,CASSRASGYEGNTIYF,TGTGCCAGCAGCAGAGCCTCAGGGTACGAGGGAAACACCATATATTTT
medium-sized,TRBV18,NA,TRBJ1-6,CASSPTGSRDSPLHF,TGTGCCAGCTCACCTACCGGGTCCCGCGATTCACCCCTCCACTTT
NA,TRBV4-1,TRBD1,TRBJ1-1,CASSSRDSLNTEAFF,TGCGCCAGCAGCTCCCGGGACAGCCTAAACACTGAAGCTTTCTTT
NA,TRBV10-2,NA,TRBJ2-1,CASSESNQVREQFF,TGCGCCAGCAGTGAGTCTAATCAGGTCAGAGAGCAGTTCTTC
NA,TRBV19,NA,TRBJ1-5,CASSPEGNSNQPQHF,TGTGCCAGTAGTCCGGAGGGCAATAGCAATCAGCCCCAGCATTTT
NA,TRBV19,TRBD1,TRBJ1-5,CASSIGTGLLNQPQHF,TGTGCCAGTAGTATCGGGACAGGACTACTAAATCAGCCCCAGCATTTT
NA,TRBV6-6,NA,TRBJ1-1,CASSLRGMNTEAFF,TGTGCCAGCAGTCTTCGGGGGATGAACACTGAAGCTTTCTTT
few,TRBV15,NA,TRBJ1-3,CATSGGAGGPGNTIYF,TGTGCCACCAGCGGAGGGGCTGGGGGCCCTGGAAACACCATATATTTT
NA,TRBV4-1,TRBD1,TRBJ1-3,CASSQEDRGGDTIYF,TGCGCCAGCAGCCAAGAAGACAGGGGGGGAGACACCATATATTTT
NA,TRBV3-1/TRBV3-2,NA,TRBJ2-7,CASSQGSFGTSYEQYF,TGTGCCAGCAGCCAAGGAAGTTTCGGGACTTCCTACGAGCAGTACTTC
NA,TRBV9,NA,TRBJ2-3,CASSVGDSLRLSDTQYF,TGTGCCAGCAGCGTAGGGGACTCGCTAAGGTTATCCGATACGCAGTATTTT
once,TRBV7-3,TRBD1,TRBJ1-2,CASSPGQEYGYTF,TGTGCCAGCAGCCCTGGACAGGAATATGGCTACACCTTC
NA,TRBV2,NA,TRBJ1-5,CASSGDLSNQPQHF,TGTGCCAGCAGTGGAGACTTGAGCAATCAGCCCCAGCATTTT
NA,TRBV5-8,NA,TRBJ1-5,CASSLAQGRNQPQHF,TGTGCCAGCAGCTTGGCACAGGGCCGCAATCAGCCCCAGCATTTT
NA,TRBV9,NA,TRBJ1-1,CASSVNQGGGAFF,TGTGCCAGCAGCGTTAACCAGGGAGGTGGAGCTTTCTTT
NA,TRBV7-2,NA,TRBJ1-3,CASSLEGRAGGNTIYF,TGTGCCAGCAGCTTAGAAGGCAGGGCGGGAGGAAACACCATATATTTT
NA,TRBV19,NA,TRBJ2-2,CASFGVLDTGELFF,TGTGCCAGTTTCGGGGTGCTGGACACCGGGGAGCTGTTTTTT
once,TRBV27,TRBD1,TRBJ1-2,CASSLSNSGQGGRLDYGYTF,TGTGCCAGCAGTTTATCTAACTCCGGACAGGGGGGGCGACTTGACTATGGCTACACCTTC
once,TRBV9,TRBD1,TRBJ1-2,CASSTRTGGYGYTF,TGTGCCAGCAGCACCCGGACAGGGGGCTATGGCTACACCTTC
NA,TRBV3-1/TRBV3-2,NA,TRBJ1-6,CASSQEGRDSPLHF,TGTGCCAGCAGCCAAGAGGGCAGGGATTCACCCCTCCACTTT
NA,TRBV27,NA,TRBJ1-1,CASSLGRGMNTEAFF,TGTGCCAGCAGTTTGGGCAGGGGCATGAACACTGAAGCTTTCTTT